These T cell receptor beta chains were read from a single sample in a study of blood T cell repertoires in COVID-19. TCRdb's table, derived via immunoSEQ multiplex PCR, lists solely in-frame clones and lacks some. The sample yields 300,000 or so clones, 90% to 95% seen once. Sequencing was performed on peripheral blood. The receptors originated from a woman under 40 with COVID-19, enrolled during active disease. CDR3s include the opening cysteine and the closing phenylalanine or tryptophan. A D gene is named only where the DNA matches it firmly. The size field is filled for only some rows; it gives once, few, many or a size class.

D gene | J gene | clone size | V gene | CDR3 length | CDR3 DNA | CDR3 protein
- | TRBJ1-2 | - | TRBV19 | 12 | TGTGCCAGTAATGAGGGATTTTTTGGCTACACCTTC | CASNEGFFGYTF
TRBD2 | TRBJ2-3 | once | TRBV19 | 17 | TGTGCCAGTAGTATAGAAACTAGCGGGAGCGGCACAGATACGCAGTATTTT | CASSIETSGSGTDTQYF
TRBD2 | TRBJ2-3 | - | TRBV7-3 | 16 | TGTGCCAGCAGCTTAACGTTTGCGGGAGCGGGGCATACGCAGTATTTT | CASSLTFAGAGHTQYF
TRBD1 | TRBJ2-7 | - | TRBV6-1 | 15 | TGTGCCAGCAGTGAAGGCGTCGGGACAGGCCACGAGCAGTACTTC | CASSEGVGTGHEQYF
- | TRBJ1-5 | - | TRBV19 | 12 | TGTGCCAGTGGGTCGGGGAATCAGCCCCAGCATTTT | CASGSGNQPQHF
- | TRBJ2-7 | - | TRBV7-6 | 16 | TGTGCCAGCAGCTTGAAGTCGAGAGGATTGGGGGGCGAGCAGTACTTC | CASSLKSRGLGGEQYF
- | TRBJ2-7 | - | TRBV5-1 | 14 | TGCGCCAGCAGCTTGGTAACTAGCTCCTACGAGCAGTACTTC | CASSLVTSSYEQYF
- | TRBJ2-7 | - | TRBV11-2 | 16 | TGTGCCAGCAGCTTAGATCCCCAGGGTTCATTCTACGAGCAGTACTTC | CASSLDPQGSFYEQYF
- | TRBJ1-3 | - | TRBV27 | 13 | TGTGCCAGAAAAAACAGGGCTGGAAACACCATATATTTT | CARKNRAGNTIYF
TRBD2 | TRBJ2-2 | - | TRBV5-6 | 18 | TGTGCCAGCAGCGGGGGACTAGCGGCCAACACGAACACCGGGGAGCTGTTTTTT | CASSGGLAANTNTGELFF
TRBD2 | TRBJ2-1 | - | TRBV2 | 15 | TGTGCCAGGACCCTAGCGGACACCCTGGGGGATGAGCAGTTCTTC | CARTLADTLGDEQFF
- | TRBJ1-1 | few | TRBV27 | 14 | TGTGCCAGCAGTTTAAGCAGGGTGAACACTGAAGCTTTCTTT | CASSLSRVNTEAFF
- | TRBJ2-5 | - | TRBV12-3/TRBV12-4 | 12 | TGTGCCAGCAGTTTAGTTTCGGAGACCCAGTACTTC | CASSLVSETQYF
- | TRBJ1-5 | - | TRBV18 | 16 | TGTGCCAGCTCACCCCTCGGGGGGGGCAGCAATCAGCCCCAGCATTTT | CASSPLGGGSNQPQHF
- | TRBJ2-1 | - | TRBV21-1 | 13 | TGTGCCAGCAGCAAAGAACTACAAAATGAGCAGTTCTTC | CASSKELQNEQFF
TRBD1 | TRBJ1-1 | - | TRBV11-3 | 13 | TGTGCCAGCAGCTCCGGGACAGGTACCCGTACTTTCTTT | CASSSGTGTRTFF
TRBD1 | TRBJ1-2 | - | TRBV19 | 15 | TGTGCCAGTAGTCCAGGGGACAGCCCTGTCTATGGCTACACCTTC | CASSPGDSPVYGYTF
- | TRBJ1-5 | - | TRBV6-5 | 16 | TGTGCCAGCAGTTACCAGGGATTCGGTAGCAATCAGCCCCAGCATTTT | CASSYQGFGSNQPQHF
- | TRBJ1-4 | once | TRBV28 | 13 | TGTGCCAGCAGTTTTCTGGGGTCGGGAGGGCTGTTTTTT | CASSFLGSGGLFF
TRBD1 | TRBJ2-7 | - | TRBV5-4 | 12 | TGTGCCAGCAGCGGGACAGGGGGTGAGCAGTACTTC | CASSGTGGEQYF
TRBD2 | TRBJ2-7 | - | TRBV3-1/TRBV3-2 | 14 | TGTGCCAGCAGCCCAGCGGGAGGCTCCTACGAGCAGTACTTC | CASSPAGGSYEQYF
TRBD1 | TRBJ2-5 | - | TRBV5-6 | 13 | TGTGCCAGCAGCTTCAGGGGGTTAGAGACCCAGTACTTC | CASSFRGLETQYF
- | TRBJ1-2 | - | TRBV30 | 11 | TGTGCCTGGACGATAGATTATGGCTACACCTTC | CAWTIDYGYTF
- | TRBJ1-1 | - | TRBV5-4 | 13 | TGTGCCAGCAGCTCAGGGTTGAACACTGAAGCTTTCTTT | CASSSGLNTEAFF
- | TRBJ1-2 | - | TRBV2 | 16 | TGTGCCAGCACCAAAATGAAGGACAGTACCTACTATGGCTACACCTTC | CASTKMKDSTYYGYTF
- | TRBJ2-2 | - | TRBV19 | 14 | TGTGCCAGTAGGTCAGGGGTTACCACCGGGGAGCTGTTTTTT | CASRSGVTTGELFF
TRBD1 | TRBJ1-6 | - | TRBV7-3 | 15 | TGTGCCAGCAGAGCGACAGGGGCCACCAATTCACCCCTCCACTTT | CASRATGATNSPLHF
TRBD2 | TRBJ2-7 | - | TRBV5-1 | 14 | TGCGCCAGCAGCTCAGGGACTAGTGTGTACGAGCAGTACTTC | CASSSGTSVYEQYF
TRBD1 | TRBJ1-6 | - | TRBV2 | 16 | TGTGCCAGCCATACCGGGACAGGGGGATCAGGTTCACCCCTCCACTTT | CASHTGTGGSGSPLHF
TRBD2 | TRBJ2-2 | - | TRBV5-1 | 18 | TGCGCCAGCAGCTTGCTTACTAGCGGGAGGACATACACCGGGGAGCTGTTTTTT | CASSLLTSGRTYTGELFF
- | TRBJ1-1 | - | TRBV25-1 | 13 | TGTGCCAGCACTAACGTGGGGCATATTGAAGCTTTCTTT | CASTNVGHIEAFF
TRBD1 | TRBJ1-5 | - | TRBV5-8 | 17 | TGTGCCAGCAGCCGAACAACCGGGACAGGGTATAATCAGCCCCAGCATTTT | CASSRTTGTGYNQPQHF
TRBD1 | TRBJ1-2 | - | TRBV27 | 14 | TGTGCCAGCAGTCGGGCAGGGGGGAACTATGGCTACACCTTC | CASSRAGGNYGYTF
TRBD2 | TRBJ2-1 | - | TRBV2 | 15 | TGTGCCAGCAGTGAGACTAGCGCGAAGAACAATGAGCAGTTCTTC | CASSETSAKNNEQFF
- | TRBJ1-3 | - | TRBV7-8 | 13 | TGTGCCAGCAGTAGAGCGTCTGGAAACACCATATATTTT | CASSRASGNTIYF
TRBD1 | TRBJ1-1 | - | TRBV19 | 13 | TGTGCCAGTACTGACAGGGGTCGGACTGAAGCTTTCTTT | CASTDRGRTEAFF
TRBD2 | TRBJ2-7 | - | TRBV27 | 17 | TGTGCCAGCAGCTCCCGGACTAGCGGGAGGAGGATGGGGGAGCAGTACTTC | CASSSRTSGRRMGEQYF
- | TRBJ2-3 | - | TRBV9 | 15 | TGTGCCAGCAGCCCCCATGCGGGTAGCACAGATACGCAGTATTTT | CASSPHAGSTDTQYF
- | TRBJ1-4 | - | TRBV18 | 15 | TGTGCCAGCTCACCACCGTCTTCACGGGGGGAAAAACTGTTTTTT | CASSPPSSRGEKLFF
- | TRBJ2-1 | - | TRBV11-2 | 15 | TGTGCCAGCAGCTTAGGTAGCGGAGTTTACAATGAGCAGTTCTTC | CASSLGSGVYNEQFF
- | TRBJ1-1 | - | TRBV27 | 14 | TGTGCCAGCCGGAGAACCCTAATGAACACTGAAGCTTTCTTT | CASRRTLMNTEAFF
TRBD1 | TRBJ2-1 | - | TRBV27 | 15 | TGTGCCAGCAGCCAGACAGGGGGCGCTTGGAATGAGCAGTTCTTC | CASSQTGGAWNEQFF
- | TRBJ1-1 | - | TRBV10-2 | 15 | TGCGCCAGCGCCCCCGCCGGGGGGCTGAACACTGAAGCTTTCTTT | CASAPAGGLNTEAFF
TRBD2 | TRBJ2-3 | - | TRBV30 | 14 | TGTGCCTCCGTGACTAGCGGGAGAAGGAATACGCAGTATTTT | CASVTSGRRNTQYF
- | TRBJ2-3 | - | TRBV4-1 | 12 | TGCGCCAGCAGCCTTCGTACAGATACGCAGTATTTT | CASSLRTDTQYF
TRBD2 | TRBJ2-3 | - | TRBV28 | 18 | TGTGCCAGCAGTCCCACAGGGACTAGCGGGACGTTCACAGATACGCAGTATTTT | CASSPTGTSGTFTDTQYF